This T cell receptor (beta chain) was captured in a study of blood T cell repertoires in COVID-19. Generated by immunoSEQ multiplex PCR, the TCRdb table keeps only in-frame clones and is missing some. The sample carries about 130,000 clones, roughly 89% recorded once. Germline CDR1 reads LGHDT; CDR2 reads YNNKEL (reference sequence). This CDR3 is 16 amino acids long. Trimming shortened V by 1 base and J by 0 bases, and 10 bases separated the two germline ends. The receptor comes from a man aged 55 to 69 with COVID-19, enrolled during active disease. The material sequenced was peripheral blood. V gene TRBV3-1 (or the pseudogene TRBV3-2) combines with J gene TRBJ1-3; no clear D gene. CDR3 region: CASSQVRANSGNTIYF. The CDR3 DNA sequence: TGTGCCAGCAGCCAAGTGAGGGCCAACTCTGGAAACACCATATATTTT.